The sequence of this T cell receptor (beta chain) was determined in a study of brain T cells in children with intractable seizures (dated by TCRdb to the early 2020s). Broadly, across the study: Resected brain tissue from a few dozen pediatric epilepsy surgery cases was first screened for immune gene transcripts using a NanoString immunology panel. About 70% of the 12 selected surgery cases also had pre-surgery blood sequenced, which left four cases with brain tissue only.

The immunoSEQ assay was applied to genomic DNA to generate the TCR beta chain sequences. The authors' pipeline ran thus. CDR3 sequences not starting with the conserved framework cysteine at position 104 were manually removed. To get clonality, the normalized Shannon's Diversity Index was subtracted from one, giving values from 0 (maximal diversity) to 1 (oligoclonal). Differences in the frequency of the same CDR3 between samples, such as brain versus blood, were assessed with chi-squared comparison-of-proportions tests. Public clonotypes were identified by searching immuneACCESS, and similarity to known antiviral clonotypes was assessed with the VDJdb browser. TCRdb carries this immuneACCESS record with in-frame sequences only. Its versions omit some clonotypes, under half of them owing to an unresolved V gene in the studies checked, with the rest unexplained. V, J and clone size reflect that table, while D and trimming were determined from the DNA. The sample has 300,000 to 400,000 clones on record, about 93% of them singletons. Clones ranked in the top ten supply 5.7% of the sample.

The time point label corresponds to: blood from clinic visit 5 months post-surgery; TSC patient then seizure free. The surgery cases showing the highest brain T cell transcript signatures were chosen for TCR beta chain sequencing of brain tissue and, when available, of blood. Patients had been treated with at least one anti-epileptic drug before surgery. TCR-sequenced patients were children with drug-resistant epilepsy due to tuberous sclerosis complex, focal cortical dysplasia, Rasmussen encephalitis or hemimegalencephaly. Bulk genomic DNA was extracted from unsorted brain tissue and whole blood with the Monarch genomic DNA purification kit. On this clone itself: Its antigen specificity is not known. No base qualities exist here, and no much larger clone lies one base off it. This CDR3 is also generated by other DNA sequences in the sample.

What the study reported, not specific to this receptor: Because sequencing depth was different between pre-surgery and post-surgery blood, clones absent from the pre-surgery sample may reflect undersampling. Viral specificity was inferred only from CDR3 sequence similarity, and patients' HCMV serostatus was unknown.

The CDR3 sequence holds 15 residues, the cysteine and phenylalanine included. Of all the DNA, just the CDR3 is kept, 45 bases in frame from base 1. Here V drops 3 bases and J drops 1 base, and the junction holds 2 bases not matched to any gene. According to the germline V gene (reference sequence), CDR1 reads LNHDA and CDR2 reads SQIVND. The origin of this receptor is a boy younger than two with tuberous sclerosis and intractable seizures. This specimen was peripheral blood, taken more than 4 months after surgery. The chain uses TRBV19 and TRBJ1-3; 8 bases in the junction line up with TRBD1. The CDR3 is CASSIGTGSGNTIYF. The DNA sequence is TGTGCCAGTAGTATCGGGACAGGATCTGGAAACACCATATATTTT.